The clone carrying this T cell receptor beta chain has just one count. The entry originates in a study of blood T cell repertoires in COVID-19. The germline gives CDR1 MDHEN, CDR2 SYDVKM. The CDR3 covers 16 residues. Trimming cost V 6 bases and J 1 base; bases outside gene matches: 12. Clones were read by immunoSEQ multiplex PCR, and TCRdb kept only the in-frame ones, dropping some. The sample has roughly 250,000 clones; 90% to 95% are singletons. The study drew participants aged about 18 to 95 years from 20 to 30 US areas. Assignments of participants to cohorts depended upon their own reported clinical history.

This sequence originates from a woman between 18 and 30 years old who had recovered from COVID-19. Sequencing was done on a sample of PBMCs or T cells enriched from blood (not recorded which). The rearrangement links TRBV28 to TRBJ2-7; 7 bases are shared with TRBD2. CDR3 bases: TGTGCCAGCAGAAGCCGGTTAGCGGGCTATTCCTACGAGCAGTACTTC. Its translation: CASRSRLAGYSYEQYF.